This TCR beta chain was sequenced for a study of cytomegalovirus exposure and HLA in healthy donors (dated by TCRdb to about 2017). Regarding the research as a whole: According to an earlier analysis of 587 of the donors, some 180 million T cells yielded some 110 million unique TCR beta sequences and approximately 280 Gb of sequence data. Around 300 gigabases of sequencing data and tens of millions of unique TCR sequences were included in an early release covering about 600 HLA-typed donors. Of the roughly 400 genotyped donors, 65% to 90% fell in the genetic ancestry cluster associated with self-reported Caucasian donors. The study aimed to test whether cataloging public T cell receptors could reveal signatures of past pathogen exposure. The T cell repertoires of several hundred subjects were profiled by immunosequencing and related to cytomegalovirus serostatus. In addition to the first cohort of 666 subjects, a separate validation cohort of 120 different subjects was used. The study combined high-throughput TCR immunosequencing, statistical association of individual TCRs with disease status, and machine learning to predict cytomegalovirus infection status. A later analysis re-analyzed previously published TCR beta repertoires from roughly 690 donors and added high-resolution HLA genotyping to study TCR occurrence patterns. Rather than using new phenotypic data, the later analysis identified candidate immune exposures from TCR beta sequences and from how often those sequences occurred across donors. In an earlier analysis of around 540 of the donors, high-throughput TCR beta sequencing was used to judge whether each TCR beta V gene segment behaved as functional or pseudogenic. Donor age, sex, ethnicity and CMV serostatus were compiled together with the repertoire data. A later genetic analysis used genome-wide SNP genotypes for about three fifths of the roughly 700 donors, treating that subset as a discovery cohort. Every repertoire in the discovery cohort had been generated on one and the same sequencing platform. HLA typing included class I and class II loci at four-digit resolution. The number of donors typed differed by locus, with about 629-630 for A, B, C, DRB1 and DQB1, around 520 for DQA1, 606 for DPA1, and 472 for DPB1. Five DR-DQ haplotypes were treated as single units for association and clustering because of strong linkage in the cohort. Across under 500 genotyped donors of the cohort, an average of approximately 240,000 unique TCR beta nucleotide sequences per donor were sequenced, and approximately 17% of those sequences were non-productive.

From the germline V gene, CDR1 is SQVTM and CDR2 is ANQGSEA. Its CDR3 holds 10 amino acids, cysteine through phenylalanine. Only the CDR3 portion is preserved as DNA: 30 bases, with reading frame beginning at the first base. What the work shows at the level of the full study, not this receptor alone: A further reported finding was that TCR beta sequences accurately predicted the HLA-A and HLA-B alleles for most subjects in the first cohort. Because HLA typing was unavailable for some donors at each locus, only the typed subset was used in association tests. In both the original and validation cohorts, the classifier was reported to diagnose cytomegalovirus status with high specificity and sensitivity. Specific HLA alleles were associated with 15,000 to 20,000 TCR beta sequences at a false discovery rate of 0.05 in a later analysis. Correlated functional status among segregating V segments might be attributable to linkage disequilibrium, but an unknown experimental factor could not be ruled out. Because counts were too low, about 17 rarely observed V segments, including chromosome 9 orphons, were excluded from the earlier analysis of some 540 of the donors. CMV serostatus was the only immune exposure information available for the cohort. An association between a missense DCLRE1C variant and V-gene and J-gene trimming of TCR beta chains was found in a later genetic analysis and replicated in an independent cohort. When HLA alleles, especially DR and DQ, strongly co-occurred, TCR associations were difficult to assign to individual alleles. The study gave a list of roughly 150 TCR beta chains associated with cytomegalovirus. Roughly uniform sequencing depth across donors was assumed in presence/absence analyses, although this assumption may not hold. A cluster of highly shared sequence variants was judged likely to be a technical artifact of the sequencing pipeline. The authors suggested that the approach could potentially be extended to other disease states and immunological phenotypes. In an earlier analysis of 587 of the donors, most TCR beta V segments appeared in productive rearrangements about 87% or about 30% of the time, broadly matching IMGT annotations. A later analysis found that TCR association rates varied across HLA loci, with DRB1 alleles showing the most associated TCRs and HLA-C alleles the fewest. In a later genetic analysis, fewer N-insertions in productive TCRs were reported among donors in an Asian-associated ancestry cluster than the roughly 700-donor mean. In a later analysis, most CMV-associated TCR beta chains were found to appear HLA-restricted, with HLA associations seemingly driven largely by CMV exposure. Some IMGT-functional V segments, including TRBV6-2 and TRBV6-3, could not be distinguished by the 87-base-pair reads and were therefore excluded. According to a later analysis, parvovirus B19, influenza, CMV and Epstein-Barr virus appeared linked to several top co-occurrence clusters. While some public TCRs were present in many individuals, most TCR sequences turned up only very rarely across donors. In vitro tests confirmed that a few of the cytomegalovirus-associated TCR beta chains recognize cytomegalovirus antigens. In a later analysis, HLA-associated TCR beta chains were found to be more clonally expanded and to have lower generation probabilities than equally common non-associated chains. Only TCR beta chains were sequenced in this cohort, and the absence of alpha or paired-chain data limited detectable features.

The receptor library was made with the immunoSEQ multiplex PCR assay. The multiplex PCR relied on a mix of 60 forward primers for TCR Vbeta segments and 13 reverse primers for TCR Jbeta segments. The CDR3 region of rearranged TCR beta genes was amplified from genomic DNA by a multiplex PCR assay. On the Illumina HiSeq System, the amplified TCR beta libraries were sequenced as 87-base-pair reads. The study's own analysis went as follows. Across the 666 repertoires, a later analysis counted 80 million or so unique TCR beta chains, 9.5 million to 12 million of which were shared by at least two donors. To remove PCR and sequencing errors, raw reads were error-corrected and collapsed into unique sequences using a nearest-neighbor algorithm that merged closely related sequences. V, D and J gene segments were assigned by aligning CDR3 sequences to IMGT reference sequences. Each retained sequence needed at least a six-nucleotide match to both a V gene segment and a J gene segment. A rearrangement counted as productive if the CDR3 had no stop codons and remained in frame with V and J, and every other rearrangement counted as non-productive. CDR3 was defined according to IMGT convention as the region running from the second conserved V-encoded cysteine to the conserved J-encoded phenylalanine. The earlier analysis of roughly 590 of the donors excluded sequences that lacked an unambiguous match to a single V gene segment. In an earlier analysis of 500 to 750 of the donors, V segments were called functional above 56.7% productive rearrangements and were called segregating when the between-donor standard deviation exceeded 5%. To diagnose cytomegalovirus status from the catalog of TCR beta chain sequences, a statistical classification framework was built. In a later analysis, TCR nucleotide sequences were compared against IMGT/GENE-DB human TR gene sequences so that V and J genes could be assigned. Using the TCRdist pipeline, a later analysis assigned CDR3 sequences along with most-parsimonious VDJ recombination scenarios. In a later analysis, every TCR beta chain was defined by the combination of its CDR3 amino acid sequence and its V-gene family, and reads without a unique V-gene family were dropped. To address suspected cross-contamination and a sequencing artifact, a later analysis removed over 500 highly shared, low-generation-probability nucleotide sequences. For each public chain, a later analysis derived a clonal expansion index from normalized ranks of inferred template counts within each repertoire. A later analysis computed generation probabilities with a VDJ recombination model fitted to out-of-frame rearrangements, and checked the results against IGoR. Hypergeometric tests were used in a later analysis to score TCR-TCR, TCR-HLA and TCR-CMV co-occurrence, with a repertoire-size bias correction applied to the TCR pairs. False discovery rates were estimated in a later analysis by permuting HLA or CMV assignments 20 times. In a later analysis, co-occurring TCRs were grouped using DBSCAN, with TCRdist sequence similarity added in when clustering inside HLA-allele-positive subsets. Co-occurrence clustering excluded repertoires with fewer than 30,000 or more than 120,000 public chains, plus five with anomalous nucleotide sharing. TCRdb took over this immuneACCESS table, retaining in-frame rearrangements with V and J assigned. Such tables are incomplete; in checked studies, under half of the missing clones stem from an unresolved V gene, and the remainder is unexplained. V and J calls and clone size come straight from that table; D and trimming were deduced from the DNA. The sample table holds over 75,000 clones, of which about 76% were seen once. The biggest ten clones account for approximately 6.4% of the sample.

The cohort consisted of some 670 healthy bone marrow donors. At the time of sampling, all cohort members were nominally healthy, though unrecorded immune exposures were likely present. The donor was CMV seropositive and belonged to the group of 250 to 350 seropositive cohort members. Every donor gave a peripheral blood sample, and the peripheral blood mononuclear cells from that sample were used for TCR beta sequencing. The Qiagen DNeasy Blood Extraction Kit was used to extract genomic DNA from the blood cell samples. Of note for this clone: Its antigen is still unknown. The junction and the germline gene differ at one end; a read error may be behind it.

The sequenced material came from PBMCs. This receptor was obtained from a man in his forties or fifties in good health and CMV-seropositive. The sequence is built from TRBV29-1 and TRBJ1-1, with the identity of the D gene unclear. The sequenced DNA is TGCAGCGCTGGAGGGCGGGCTCCCCTCTTT. This translates into CSAGGRAPLF.